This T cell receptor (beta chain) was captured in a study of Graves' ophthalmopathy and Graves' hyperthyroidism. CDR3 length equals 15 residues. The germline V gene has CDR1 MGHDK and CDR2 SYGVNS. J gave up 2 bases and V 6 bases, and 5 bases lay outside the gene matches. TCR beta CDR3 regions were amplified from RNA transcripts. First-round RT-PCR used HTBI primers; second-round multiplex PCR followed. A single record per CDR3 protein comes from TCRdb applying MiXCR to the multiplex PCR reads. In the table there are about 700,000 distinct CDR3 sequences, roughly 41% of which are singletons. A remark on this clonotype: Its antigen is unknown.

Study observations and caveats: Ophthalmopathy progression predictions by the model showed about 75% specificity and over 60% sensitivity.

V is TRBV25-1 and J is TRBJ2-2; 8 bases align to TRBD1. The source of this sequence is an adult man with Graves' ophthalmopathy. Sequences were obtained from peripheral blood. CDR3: CASSQGAGNTGELFF. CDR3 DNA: TGTGCCAGCAGCCAGGGGGCAGGCAACACCGGGGAGCTGTTTTTT.